These 25 T cell receptor beta chains were sequenced from one sample in a study of T cell responses to AZD1222 COVID-19 vaccine. The table came from immunoSEQ multiplex PCR; TCRdb's copy has only in-frame clones and leaves some out. Here the sample spans around 200,000 clones, roughly 92% being singletons. The sample in question was peripheral blood, obtained 28 days after the second AZD1222 dose. These receptor sequences come from an adult who received the AZD1222 COVID-19 vaccine.

The rearrangement joins TRBV9 to TRBJ2-7, with D perhaps matching TRBD2 (5 bases). CDR3 length: 12 amino acids. The ends were cut back, 6 bases at V and 0 bases at J, with 7 bases in the middle. Germline CDR1 and CDR2: SGDLS and YYNGEE. The CDR3 protein is CASNRDSYEQYF. CDR3 in DNA: TGTGCCAGCAACCGGGACTCCTACGAGCAGTACTTC.

Remarks on this clone: At one of its ends the junction is not consistent with the germline gene, which may arise from a read error. The J gene is TRBJ1-1, the V gene TRBV10-3; D is uncertain. Germline V gene sequence: CDR1 ENHRY, CDR2 SYGVKD. The length of the CDR3 is 15 residues. As DNA, the CDR3 is TGTGCCATCAGCGAGTCTCAAGACTCTAGCGCTGAAGCTTTCTTT. Translation gives CAISESQDSSAEAFF.

The chain couples TRBV2 to TRBJ1-2; D is unresolved. Trimming removed 8 bases at V and 4 bases at J, with 11 bases between. The germline gives CDR1 SNHLY, CDR2 FYNNEI. The CDR3 is 12 amino acids. In nucleotides, the CDR3 is TGTGCCAGCCTCAGGCAATCCTATGGCTACACCTTC. This sequence encodes CASLRQSYGYTF. Using reference TRBV2 and TRBJ1-2 for the parts outside the CDR3, the full variable domain is EPEVTQTPSHQVTQMGQEVILRCVPISNHLYFYWYRQILGQKVEFLVSFYNNEISEKSEIFDDQFSVERPDGSNFTLKIRSTKLEDSAMYFCASLRQSYGYTFGSGTRLTVV.

The gene calls are TRBV4-3 and TRBJ2-7; D tentatively reads TRBD1 or TRBD2 (6 bases each). The germline V and J ends were trimmed by 3 bases and 4 bases, with 22 bases remaining between them. Germline lookup yields CDR1 LGHNA and CDR2 YSLEER. This CDR3 is built from 17 residues. CDR3 residues: CASSQHHTKRGTYEQYF. For the CDR3, the DNA is TGCGCCAGCAGCCAGCACCACACAAAAAGGGGGACTTACGAGCAGTACTTC.

DNA for the CDR3: TGTGCCAGTAGTTCCTTTGGGGGGCTTTACGGTTCACCCCTCCACTTT. Amino acid sequence: CASSSFGGLYGSPLHF. The rearrangement joins TRBV19 to TRBJ1-6; D possibly corresponds to TRBD1 (6 bases). Trimming took off 5 bases at V and 9 bases at J, with 20 bases between the two ends. From germline, CDR1 is LNHDA and CDR2 SQIVND (reference sequence). This CDR3 spans 16 amino acids.

CDR3 nucleotide sequence: TGTGCCAGCGGCGGGACTCTCATTGAGCAGTTCTTC. Its translation: CASGGTLIEQFF. V and J are TRBV11-2 and TRBJ2-1, with D tentatively TRBD2 (6 bases). The germline V and J ends were trimmed by 8 bases and 9 bases, with 14 bases remaining between them. Germline-derived CDR1 and CDR2 are SGHAT and FQNNGV. CDR3 length: 12 residues.

The chain couples TRBV4-3 to TRBJ1-5, with D uncertain. Germline CDR1 reads LGHNA; CDR2 reads YSLEER. Trimming pared 2 bases from V and 7 bases from J, leaving 15 bases between. The CDR3 runs 15 residues. CDR3 coding DNA: TGCGCCAGCAGCCAAAATTTGCAGCTTGGGCAGCCCCAGCATTTT. Translating gives CASSQNLQLGQPQHF.

In this sample, this clone turned up a few times. The rearrangement uses TRBV27 and TRBJ1-2; 10 bases agree with TRBD1. V lost 5 bases, J lost 2 bases, and 5 bases stayed unmatched. Germline V lookup: CDR1 MNHEY, CDR2 SMNVEV (reference sequence). This CDR3 has 15 residues. The CDR3 DNA reads as TGTGCCAGCAGTGACGGGACAGGGGCAAACTATGGCTACACCTTC. Its protein is CASSDGTGANYGYTF.

The V gene is TRBV30, the J gene TRBJ2-2; D uncertain. The V end was cut by 2 bases, the J end by 2 bases, with 15 bases between. The germline gives CDR1 GTSNPN, CDR2 SVGIG (reference sequence). This CDR3 contains 16 residues. CDR3 protein: CAWSIYPLGNTGELFF. The CDR3 bases are TGTGCCTGGAGTATCTACCCACTGGGCAACACCGGGGAGCTGTTTTTT.

This chain joins TRBV18 and TRBJ1-3, with 8 bases fitting TRBD1. In germline, CDR1 is KGHSH, CDR2 LQKENI. The CDR3 totals 20 residues. Trimming cost V 3 bases and J 0 bases; bases outside gene matches: 16. The DNA of the CDR3 is TGTGCCAGCTCACCGACGGCTGGGACAGGACCACGACCCTCTGGAAACACCATATATTTT. Translated: CASSPTAGTGPRPSGNTIYF.

The rearrangement uses TRBV14 and TRBJ1-2, with D unclear. V was cut by 9 bases and J by 4 bases, with 12 bases left in between. The CDR3 contains 12 residues. Germline CDR1 and CDR2: SGHDN and FVKESK. Here the CDR3 reads CARVEGFYGYTF. CDR3 nucleotide sequence: TGTGCCAGGGTGGAGGGCTTCTATGGCTACACCTTC. Using reference TRBV14 and TRBJ1-2 for the parts outside the CDR3, the full variable domain is EAGVTQFPSHSVIEKGQTVTLRCDPISGHDNLYWYRRVMGKEIKFLLHFVKESKQDESGMPNNRFLAERTGGTYSTLKVQPAELEDSGVYFCARVEGFYGYTFGSGTRLTVV.

DNA for the CDR3: TGTGCCAGCAGTTTAAGGATGGAAAAACTGTTTTTT. Translating gives CASSLRMEKLFF. V usage is TRBV12-3 or TRBV12-4 and J usage is TRBJ1-4; D is ambiguous. The germline V and J ends were trimmed by 2 bases and 8 bases, with 6 bases remaining between them. The length of the CDR3 is 12 residues.

J is TRBJ1-1 and V is TRBV27, with 8 bases identical to TRBD1. The CDR3 is 14 residues long. The V and J ends lost 6 bases and 2 bases, in that order; junction bases with no gene match: 5. Germline-derived CDR1 and CDR2 are MNHEY and SMNVEV (reference sequence). The CDR3 DNA is TGTGCCAGCAGCCTGGGACAGGCTAACACTGAAGCTTTCTTT. Protein sequence: CASSLGQANTEAFF.

The chain carries TRBV15 and TRBJ2-7, with 7 bases lining up with TRBD1. The CDR3 sequence is 13 residues long. CDR1 is LNHNV and CDR2 is YYDKDF in the germline V gene (reference sequence). V trimming: 5 bases; J trimming: 6 bases; junction bases outside the gene matches: 7. Written as DNA, the CDR3 is TGTGCCACCAGCGGTCAACAGGGGCGCGAGCAGTACTTC. It codes for CATSGQQGREQYF.

This chain uses TRBV7-6 with TRBJ1-3; unclear D gene. The CDR3 is 14 amino acids. Trimming left V 6 bases short and J 4 bases short, with 13 bases between. Germline CDR1 SGHVS, CDR2 FNYEAQ. The CDR3 nucleotides read TGTGCCAGCAGTCTCTCTCAGAGGGGAAACACCATATATTTT. It encodes CASSLSQRGNTIYF.

The genes are TRBV7-2 and TRBJ2-1; D unclear. This CDR3 spans 14 amino acids. Germline assignment: CDR1 SGHTA and CDR2 FQGNSA. Deletions cut 0 bases from V and 4 bases from J, with 7 bases between. CDR3 loop: CASSLASRYNEQFF. CDR3 nucleotides: TGTGCCAGCAGCTTAGCTAGCAGATACAATGAGCAGTTCTTC. The variable domain in full, with the rest retrieved from reference TRBV7-2 and TRBJ2-1, is GAGVSQSPSNKVTEKGKDVELRCDPISGHTALYWYRQSLGQGLEFLIYFQGNSAPDKSGLPSDRFSAERTGGSVSTLTIQRTQQEDSAVYLCASSLASRYNEQFFGPGTRLTVL.

The CDR3 region is CASSGAGEQFF. The CDR3 DNA sequence: TGTGCCAGCAGCGGAGCGGGAGAGCAGTTCTTC. The chain recombines TRBV5-4 with TRBJ2-1; 7 bases are a match to TRBD2. Germline CDR1 and CDR2: SGHNT and YYREEE (reference sequence). The V gene end was trimmed by 4 bases and the J gene end by 10 bases; junction bases not matched to a gene: 2. There are 11 residues in the CDR3.

This clone was observed once. This chain joins TRBV5-5 and TRBJ2-7, with D possibly being TRBD2 (5 bases). The V end lost 4 bases, the J end lost 3 bases, and 8 bases lay between the germline ends. CDR1 is SGHKS and CDR2 is YYEKEE in the germline V gene (reference sequence). The CDR3 contains 12 residues. Here the CDR3 DNA reads TGTGCCAGCAGCGGGGAGAGCTACGAGCAGTACTTC. This gives the protein CASSGESYEQYF.

This clone has only one observation. The chain couples TRBV28 to TRBJ1-1, with D unclear. The CDR3 contains 13 residues. The V gene's germline CDR1 is MDHEN and CDR2 SYDVKM. V lost 3 bases, J lost 3 bases, and 8 bases lay in between. CDR3 amino acids: CASSLRTDTEAFF. For the CDR3, the DNA is TGTGCCAGCAGTTTGAGGACGGACACTGAAGCTTTCTTT.

The V call is TRBV5-6, the J call TRBJ1-1; D call uncertain. Germline V gene data show CDR1 as SGHDT and CDR2 as YYEEEE. Trimming took off 0 bases at V and 1 base at J, with 4 bases between the two ends. The CDR3 is 13 amino acids. CDR3 protein: CASSLGPNTEAFF. DNA for the CDR3: TGTGCCAGCAGCTTGGGACCGAACACTGAAGCTTTCTTT.

This chain joins TRBV14 and TRBJ2-7; D unresolved. Trimming removed 1 base at V and 3 bases at J, with 4 bases between. The germline V gene encodes CDR1 SGHDN and CDR2 FVKESK. CDR3 length equals 12 residues. The CDR3 region is CASSQGFYEQYF. For the CDR3, the DNA is TGTGCCAGCAGCCAAGGGTTCTACGAGCAGTACTTC.

The chain recombines TRBV19 with TRBJ2-1, with D maybe TRBD2 (6 bases). The CDR3 extends over 14 amino acids. The ends were cut back, 6 bases at V and 9 bases at J, with 18 bases in the middle. From germline, CDR1 is LNHDA and CDR2 SQIVND (reference sequence). The CDR3 protein is CASRAGYGTSEQFF. CDR3 in DNA: TGTGCCAGTAGGGCGGGGTACGGGACCAGTGAGCAGTTCTTC. Complete variable domain (other parts from reference TRBV19 and TRBJ2-1): DGGITQSPKYLFRKEGQNVTLSCEQNLNHDAMYWYRQDPGQGLRLIYYSQIVNDFQKGDIAEGYSVSREKKESFPLTVTSAQKNPTAFYLCASRAGYGTSEQFFGPGTRLTVL.

This rearrangement joins TRBV9 to TRBJ1-1; D may be TRBD1 (6 bases). Trimming pared 5 bases from V and 1 base from J, leaving 15 bases between. Germline V gives CDR1 SGDLS, CDR2 YYNGEE. CDR3 size: 15 residues. CDR3 protein: CASRAVGGANTEAFF. The CDR3 bases are TGTGCCAGCAGGGCAGTAGGGGGAGCGAACACTGAAGCTTTCTTT.

V gene TRBV6-5 combines with J gene TRBJ2-2; D is perhaps TRBD2 (5 bases). The CDR3 loop spans 13 amino acids. CDR1 is MNHEY and CDR2 is SVGAGI in the germline V gene. V lost 8 bases and J lost 5, with 12 bases in between. In DNA form, the CDR3 reads TGTGCCAGCCGCGATCGAGGGACCGGGGAGCTGTTTTTT. Amino acids: CASRDRGTGELFF.

This chain uses TRBV28 with TRBJ1-5, with D hard to call. V shed 1 base and J shed 1 base, with 5 bases lying between them. The CDR3 is made up of 14 amino acids. The germline V gene encodes CDR1 MDHEN and CDR2 SYDVKM. Here the CDR3 DNA reads TGTGCCAGCAGTTTATTTGGGAGCAATCAGCCCCAGCATTTT. It specifies CASSLFGSNQPQHF. Variable domain in full (rest from reference TRBV28 and TRBJ1-5): DVKVTQSSRYLVKRTGEKVFLECVQDMDHENMFWYRQDPGLGLRLIYFSYDVKMKEKGDIPEGYSVSREKKERFSLILESASTNQTSMYLCASSLFGSNQPQHFGDGTRLSIL.